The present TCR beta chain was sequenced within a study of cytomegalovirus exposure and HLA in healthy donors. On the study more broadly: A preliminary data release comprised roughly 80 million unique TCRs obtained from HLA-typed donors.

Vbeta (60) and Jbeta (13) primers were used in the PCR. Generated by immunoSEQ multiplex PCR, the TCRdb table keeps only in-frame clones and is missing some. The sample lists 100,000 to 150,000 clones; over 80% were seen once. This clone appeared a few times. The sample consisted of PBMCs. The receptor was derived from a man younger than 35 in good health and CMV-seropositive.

CDR3 sequence (DNA): TGTGCCAGCAGTGAACGGGGGTTGAACACTGAAGCTTTCTTT. Translation: CASSERGLNTEAFF. V is TRBV6-5 and J is TRBJ1-1, with D perhaps TRBD1 (5 bases). CDR1 is MNHEY, CDR2 SVGAGI, per germline. The length of the CDR3 is 14 residues. Deletions cut 5 bases from V and 0 bases from J, with 10 bases between.